Sequencing of this TCR beta chain was carried out in a study of blood T cell repertoires in COVID-19. This CDR3 spans 18 amino acids. CDR1 and CDR2 (germline): SGHAT, FQNNGV. The V segment lost 4 bases and the J segment 2 bases; nucleotides outside the gene matches: 12. The repertoire was sequenced with immunoSEQ multiplex PCR; TCRdb's copy has only in-frame clones and lacks some. The sample yields about 48,000 clones, 75% to 90% seen once. This clone was seen a single time. Sequences were obtained from peripheral blood. The rearrangement joins TRBV11-2 to TRBJ2-2; 8 positions match TRBD1. This clonotype was obtained from a human donor in a cohort sampled during active COVID-19. The donor label of this sample is uncertain. CDR3 in DNA: TGTGCCAGCAGCTCAGGGACAGGTCGCAATTACAACACCGGGGAGCTGTTTTTT. Translating it yields CASSSGTGRNYNTGELFF.